These T cell receptor beta chains were read from a single sample in a study of glioma-infiltrating T cells after dendritic cell vaccination. Only in-frame clones appear in the TCRdb table, and some are missing; sequencing was by immunoSEQ multiplex PCR. In the table there are tens of thousands of clones, over 70% of which are singletons. The specimen comprised blood, sampled before dendritic cell vaccination. These receptors all come from a human donor with glioblastoma. The CDR3 runs from the conserved cysteine through the conserved F or W. Each record gives: D gene, J gene, V gene, clone size, CDR3 protein, CDR3 DNA. D genes are given only for firm matches. Clone size is not always given. Where it is, it says once, few, many or a class for expanded clones.

. | TRBJ1-1 | TRBV10-3 | many | CAITRDPPPNTEAFF | TGTGCCATCACTAGAGATCCCCCTCCGAACACTGAAGCTTTCTTT
. | TRBJ1-2 | TRBV5-8 | . | CASSLGGYGYTF | TGTGCCAGCAGCTTGGGAGGATATGGCTACACCTTC
. | TRBJ2-5 | TRBV27 | . | CASSVGGGLKTQYF | TGTGCCAGCAGTGTCGGGGGTGGGTTGAAGACCCAGTACTTC
TRBD2 | TRBJ2-1 | TRBV7-3 | once | CASSFGSGNNNEQFF | TGTGCCAGCAGCTTCGGTAGCGGGAATAACAATGAGCAGTTCTTC
TRBD1 | TRBJ1-1 | TRBV10-2 | . | CASSSGGVTEAFF | TGCGCCAGCAGTTCAGGGGGCGTCACTGAAGCTTTCTTT
. | TRBJ2-3 | TRBV10-2 | . | CASSPESAAYGGTQYF | TGCGCCAGCAGTCCTGAAAGCGCCGCTTACGGAGGGACGCAGTATTTT
. | TRBJ2-1 | TRBV7-3 | . | CASSLIPGQTEQFF | TGTGCCAGCAGCTTAATCCCAGGACAAACTGAGCAGTTCTTC
. | TRBJ2-7 | TRBV19 | once | CASSIGQPYEQYF | TGTGCCAGTAGTATCGGACAGCCCTACGAGCAGTACTTC
TRBD2 | TRBJ2-1 | TRBV18 | . | CASSPPTTSGRNHEQFF | TGTGCCAGCTCACCACCGACAACTAGCGGGAGGAACCATGAGCAGTTCTTC
. | TRBJ1-4 | TRBV2 | . | CASRLTGSTNEKLFF | TGTGCCAGCAGACTCACAGGGTCGACTAATGAAAAACTGTTTTTT
. | TRBJ2-6 | TRBV14 | few | CASSQVRTFSSGANVLTF | TGTGCCAGCAGCCAAGTACGGACATTTTCCTCTGGGGCCAACGTCCTGACTTTC
TRBD1 | TRBJ2-7 | TRBV5-4 | . | CASSLSGGARSYEQYF | TGTGCCAGCAGCTTGTCAGGGGGCGCTCGGTCCTACGAGCAGTACTTC
. | TRBJ1-4 | TRBV7-9 | . | CASSPQTSPKLFF | TGTGCCAGCAGCCCACAGACGAGCCCGAAACTGTTTTTT
. | TRBJ1-2 | TRBV7-2 | . | CASSLNVGGRVFNYGYTF | TGTGCCAGCAGCTTAAACGTAGGCGGGCGGGTATTTAACTATGGCTACACCTTC
TRBD1 | TRBJ2-3 | TRBV6-5 | . | CASSYSGQGTDTQYF | TGTGCCAGCAGTTACTCGGGACAGGGGACAGATACGCAGTATTTT
TRBD1 | TRBJ1-6 | TRBV2 | . | CASSLMGQGANSPLHF | TGTGCCAGCAGTTTGATGGGACAGGGGGCTAATTCACCCCTCCACTTT
. | TRBJ1-5 | TRBV7-9 | . | CASIKTRVGGASNQPQHF | TGTGCCAGTATTAAAACCCGCGTGGGAGGAGCTAGCAATCAGCCCCAGCATTTT
. | TRBJ2-3 | TRBV9 | once | CASSASTGTDTQYF | TGTGCCAGCAGCGCCTCGACTGGAACAGATACGCAGTATTTT
TRBD1 | TRBJ1-1 | TRBV7-6 | . | CASSGRDSWNTEAFF | TGTGCCAGCAGCGGACGGGACAGTTGGAACACTGAAGCTTTCTTT
TRBD2 | TRBJ2-2 | TRBV9 | . | CASSVAVGGSRTGELFF | TGTGCCAGCAGCGTAGCGGTTGGCGGGAGTAGGACCGGGGAGCTGTTTTTT
TRBD1 | TRBJ1-1 | TRBV27 | . | CASSPRQGAENTEAFF | TGTGCCAGCAGTCCTCGACAGGGGGCTGAAAACACTGAAGCTTTCTTT
TRBD1 | TRBJ1-2 | TRBV6-1 | . | CASSEIWTGNYGYTF | TGTGCCAGCAGTGAAATCTGGACAGGGAACTATGGCTACACCTTC
. | TRBJ2-7 | TRBV7-9 | . | CASSYTGSDGAEQYF | TGTGCCAGCAGCTACACAGGGAGCGATGGGGCCGAGCAGTACTTC
TRBD1 | TRBJ1-5 | TRBV19 | . | CASSPGGDSNQPQHF | TGTGCCAGTAGTCCAGGGGGAGATAGCAATCAGCCCCAGCATTTT
TRBD1 | TRBJ2-5 | TRBV7-9 | . | CASSARTSRDSKETQYF | TGTGCCAGCAGCGCTCGCACCTCCCGGGACAGCAAAGAGACCCAGTACTTC
. | TRBJ1-5 | TRBV6-1 | . | CASSGGVSNQPQHF | TGTGCCAGCAGTGGGGGAGTTAGCAATCAGCCCCAGCATTTT
TRBD1 | TRBJ1-1 | TRBV29-1 | . | CSVEDLRAGGTEAFF | TGCAGCGTTGAAGATCTAAGGGCAGGGGGCACTGAAGCTTTCTTT
TRBD1 | TRBJ2-7 | TRBV13 | . | CASSVRDRGISEQYF | TGTGCCAGCAGCGTCCGGGACAGGGGGATTTCCGAGCAGTACTTC
TRBD1 | TRBJ1-1 | TRBV14 | . | CASSPTPGGPNTEAFF | TGTGCCAGTAGCCCGACTCCAGGGGGCCCGAACACTGAAGCTTTCTTT
. | TRBJ2-2 | TRBV2 | . | CASRTGNTGELFF | TGTGCCAGCAGGACAGGGAACACCGGGGAGCTGTTTTTT
TRBD1 | TRBJ2-5 | TRBV6-5 | few | CASSGGDRVRETQYF | TGTGCCAGCAGTGGTGGCGACAGGGTGAGGGAGACCCAGTACTTC
TRBD1 | TRBJ2-3 | TRBV29-1 | . | CSVWTGGLSTDTQYF | TGCAGCGTCTGGACAGGGGGTCTTAGTACAGATACGCAGTATTTT
TRBD1 | TRBJ1-1 | TRBV6-5 | once | CASSYSIGTGEAFF | TGTGCCAGCAGTTACTCGATTGGGACAGGGGAAGCTTTCTTT
TRBD1 | TRBJ1-2 | TRBV6-1 | . | CASSKGQGYYGYTF | TGTGCCAGCAGTAAAGGACAGGGGTACTATGGCTACACCTTC
TRBD1 | TRBJ1-4 | TRBV5-1 | . | CASKRGTGTTNEKLFF | TGCGCCAGCAAGAGGGGGACAGGGACAACTAATGAAAAACTGTTTTTT
. | TRBJ2-2 | TRBV6-6 | once | CASSPPYGELFF | TGTGCCAGCAGTCCCCCGTACGGGGAGCTGTTTTTT
. | TRBJ1-1 | TRBV7-9 | . | CASSSYREGTEAFF | TGTGCCAGCAGCTCATACAGGGAAGGCACTGAAGCTTTCTTT
. | TRBJ1-1 | TRBV4-1 | . | CASSQGGGRTEAFF | TGCGCCAGCAGCCAGGGGGGGGGAAGGACTGAAGCTTTCTTT
TRBD2 | TRBJ2-1 | TRBV28 | . | CASSPPASGRRGEQFF | TGTGCCAGCAGCCCACCCGCTAGCGGGAGGCGGGGTGAGCAGTTCTTC
. | TRBJ1-5 | TRBV6-6 | . | CASSYSGGPNQPQHF | TGTGCCAGCAGTTACTCGGGCGGGCCCAATCAGCCCCAGCATTTT
. | TRBJ1-2 | TRBV7-9 | . | CASSLNVAYGYTF | TGTGCCAGCAGCTTGAATGTAGCCTATGGCTACACCTTC
TRBD2 | TRBJ2-1 | TRBV5-1 | once | CASSLGGLAVYNEQFF | TGCGCCAGCAGCTTGGGTGGACTAGCGGTCTACAATGAGCAGTTCTTC
. | TRBJ1-4 | TRBV10-3 | . | CASRAGLNEKLFF | TGTGCCTCACGGGCAGGGCTGAATGAAAAACTGTTTTTT
. | TRBJ2-5 | TRBV6-1 | . | CASSVLQGTQYF | TGTGCCAGCAGTGTTCTACAGGGGACCCAGTACTTC
TRBD1 | TRBJ2-1 | TRBV6-5 | . | CASSYRGQGSEQFF | TGTGCCAGCAGTTACAGGGGACAGGGAAGTGAGCAGTTCTTC
. | TRBJ2-3 | TRBV4-1 | . | CASSPMAGLITDTQYF | TGCGCCAGCAGCCCAATGGCAGGACTTATTACAGATACGCAGTATTTT
TRBD1 | TRBJ2-1 | TRBV5-4 | . | CASSWTGTGVDEQFF | TGTGCCAGCAGCTGGACGGGGACAGGGGTTGATGAGCAGTTCTTC
. | TRBJ1-5 | TRBV6-5 | once | CASSYSYMADQPQHF | TGTGCCAGCAGTTACTCGTATATGGCCGATCAGCCCCAGCATTTT
. | TRBJ2-7 | TRBV18 | . | CASSPGGQNGYEQYF | TGTGCCAGCTCACCCGGGGGACAGAACGGCTACGAGCAGTACTTC
. | TRBJ2-5 | TRBV7-2 | few | CASGRDQETQYF | TGTGCCAGCGGCCGGGACCAAGAGACCCAGTACTTC
TRBD1 | TRBJ1-2 | TRBV6-1 | . | CASFEAGQGVSYGYTF | TGTGCCAGCTTTGAAGCAGGCCAGGGGGTGTCCTATGGCTACACCTTC
TRBD1 | TRBJ2-7 | TRBV5-4 | few | CASSLDRGTYEQYF | TGTGCCAGCAGCTTGGACAGGGGAACCTACGAGCAGTACTTC
TRBD1 | TRBJ2-1 | TRBV6-5 | . | CASSYSTTGGGDEQFF | TGTGCCAGCAGTTACTCTACGACAGGGGGCGGGGATGAGCAGTTCTTC
. | TRBJ2-3 | TRBV7-9 | . | CASSSQGTSTDTQYF | TGTGCCAGCAGCTCCCAGGGCACTAGCACAGATACGCAGTATTTT
TRBD2 | TRBJ2-3 | TRBV7-9 | few | CASSSANLAGITDTQYF | TGTGCCAGCAGCTCCGCCAACCTAGCGGGCATCACAGATACGCAGTATTTT
. | TRBJ1-6 | TRBV5-1 | . | CASSAAEGNFSPLHF | TGCGCCAGCAGCGCCGCGGAGGGTAACTTTTCACCCCTCCACTTT
TRBD2 | TRBJ2-7 | TRBV27 | . | CASSLRSGLAESTYEQYF | TGTGCCAGCAGTTTAAGGTCCGGACTAGCGGAATCAACCTACGAGCAGTACTTC
. | TRBJ2-2 | TRBV19 | . | CASSIGAFGGGITGELFF | TGTGCCAGTAGTATAGGGGCCTTCGGGGGAGGTATCACCGGGGAGCTGTTTTTT
. | TRBJ2-3 | TRBV7-9 | . | CASSLNSRISTDTQYF | TGTGCCAGCAGCTTAAATTCGCGGATTAGCACAGATACGCAGTATTTT
TRBD2 | TRBJ2-3 | TRBV10-1 | . | CASSVTGLAGVGDTQYF | TGCGCCAGCAGTGTAACGGGACTAGCGGGGGTGGGAGATACGCAGTATTTT